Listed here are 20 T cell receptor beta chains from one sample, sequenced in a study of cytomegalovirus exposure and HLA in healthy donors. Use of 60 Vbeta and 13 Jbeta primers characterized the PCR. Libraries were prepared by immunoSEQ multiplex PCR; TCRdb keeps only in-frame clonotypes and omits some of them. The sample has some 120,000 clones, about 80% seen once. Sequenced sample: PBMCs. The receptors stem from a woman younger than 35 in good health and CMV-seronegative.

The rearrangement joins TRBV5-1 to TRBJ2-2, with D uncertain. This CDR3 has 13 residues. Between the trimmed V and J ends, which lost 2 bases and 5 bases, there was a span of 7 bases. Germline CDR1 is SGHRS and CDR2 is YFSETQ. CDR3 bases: TGCGCCAGCAGCTTCGACTTAACCGGGGAGCTGTTTTTT. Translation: CASSFDLTGELFF.

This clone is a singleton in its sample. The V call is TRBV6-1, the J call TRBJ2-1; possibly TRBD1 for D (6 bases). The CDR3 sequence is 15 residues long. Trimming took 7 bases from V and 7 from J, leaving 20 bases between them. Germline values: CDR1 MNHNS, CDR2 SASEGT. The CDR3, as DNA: TGTGCCAGCATCACCGGAACAGGGTATCGAAATGAGCAGTTCTTC. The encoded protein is CASITGTGYRNEQFF.

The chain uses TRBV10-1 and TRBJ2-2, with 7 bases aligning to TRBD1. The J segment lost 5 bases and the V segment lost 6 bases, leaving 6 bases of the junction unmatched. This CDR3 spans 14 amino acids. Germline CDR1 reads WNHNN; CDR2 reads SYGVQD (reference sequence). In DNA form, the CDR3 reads TGCGCCAGCAGCCGACAGGGCGGGACCGGGGAGCTGTTTTTT. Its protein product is CASSRQGGTGELFF.

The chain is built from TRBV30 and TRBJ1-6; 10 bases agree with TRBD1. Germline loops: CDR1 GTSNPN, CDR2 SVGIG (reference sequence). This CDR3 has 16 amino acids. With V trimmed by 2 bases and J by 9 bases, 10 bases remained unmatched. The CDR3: CAWSIQNWDRGSPLHF. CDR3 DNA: TGTGCCTGGAGTATTCAGAATTGGGACAGGGGTTCACCCCTCCACTTT.

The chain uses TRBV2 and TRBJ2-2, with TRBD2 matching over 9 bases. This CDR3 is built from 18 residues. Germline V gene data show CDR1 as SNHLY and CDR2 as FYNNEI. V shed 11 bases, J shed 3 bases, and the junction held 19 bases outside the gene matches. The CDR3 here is CASRTTQLAGAHTGELFF. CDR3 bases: TGTGCCTCCCGGACTACCCAATTAGCGGGGGCCCACACCGGGGAGCTGTTTTTT.

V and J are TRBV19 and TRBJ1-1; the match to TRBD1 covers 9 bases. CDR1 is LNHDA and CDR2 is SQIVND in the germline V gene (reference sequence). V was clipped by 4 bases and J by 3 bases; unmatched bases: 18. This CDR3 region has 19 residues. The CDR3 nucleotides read TGTGCCAGTAGTAGAGCCTCCGGGACAGGGAACCCTGCGGACACTGAAGCTTTCTTT. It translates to CASSRASGTGNPADTEAFF.

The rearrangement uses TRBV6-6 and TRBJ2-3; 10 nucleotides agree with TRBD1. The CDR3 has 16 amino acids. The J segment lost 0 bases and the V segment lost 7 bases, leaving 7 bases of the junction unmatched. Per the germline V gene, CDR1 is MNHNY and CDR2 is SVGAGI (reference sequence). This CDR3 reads CASTKGTGVSTDTQYF. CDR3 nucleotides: TGTGCCAGCACTAAAGGGACAGGGGTTAGCACAGATACGCAGTATTTT.

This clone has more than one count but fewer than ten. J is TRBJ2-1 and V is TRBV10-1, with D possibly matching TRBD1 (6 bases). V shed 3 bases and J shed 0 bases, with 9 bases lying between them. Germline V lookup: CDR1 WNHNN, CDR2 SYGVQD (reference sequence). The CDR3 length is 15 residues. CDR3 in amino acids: CASSDGQSSYNEQFF. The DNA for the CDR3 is TGCGCCAGCAGTGATGGACAGAGCTCCTACAATGAGCAGTTCTTC.

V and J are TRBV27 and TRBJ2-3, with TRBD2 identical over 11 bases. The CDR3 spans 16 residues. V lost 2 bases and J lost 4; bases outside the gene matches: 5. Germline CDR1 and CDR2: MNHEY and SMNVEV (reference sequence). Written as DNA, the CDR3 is TGTGCCAGCAGTTTAAGGACTAGCGGGTGGGCAGATACGCAGTATTTT. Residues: CASSLRTSGWADTQYF.

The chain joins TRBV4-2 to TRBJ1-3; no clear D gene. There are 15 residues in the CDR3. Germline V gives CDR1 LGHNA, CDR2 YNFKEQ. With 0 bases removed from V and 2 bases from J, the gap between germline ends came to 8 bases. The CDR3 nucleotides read TGTGCCAGCAGCCAAGACAGAGCGGCTGGAAACACCATATATTTT. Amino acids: CASSQDRAAGNTIYF.

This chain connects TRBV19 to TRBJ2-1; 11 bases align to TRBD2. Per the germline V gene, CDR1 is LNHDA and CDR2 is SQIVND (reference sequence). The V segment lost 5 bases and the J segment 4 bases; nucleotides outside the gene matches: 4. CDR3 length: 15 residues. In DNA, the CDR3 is TGTGCCAGTAGTCGGGGGACTAGCGGATACAATGAGCAGTTCTTC. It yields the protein CASSRGTSGYNEQFF.

CDR3 region: CAWSVPDRGQYEQYF. The CDR3 DNA reads TGTGCCTGGAGTGTCCCCGACAGGGGGCAGTACGAGCAGTACTTC. The chain has TRBV30 and TRBJ2-7; 10 nucleotides line up with TRBD1. Germline CDR1 and CDR2: GTSNPN and SVGIG (reference sequence). V shed 0 bases and J 4 bases; nucleotides not matched to a gene: 6. The CDR3 contains 15 residues.

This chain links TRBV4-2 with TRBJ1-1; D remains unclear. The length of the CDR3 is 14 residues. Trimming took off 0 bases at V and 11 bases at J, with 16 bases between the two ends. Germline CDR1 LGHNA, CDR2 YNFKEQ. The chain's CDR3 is CASSQDLAGRLAFF. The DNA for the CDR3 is TGTGCCAGCAGCCAAGATCTGGCGGGGAGGTTGGCTTTCTTT.

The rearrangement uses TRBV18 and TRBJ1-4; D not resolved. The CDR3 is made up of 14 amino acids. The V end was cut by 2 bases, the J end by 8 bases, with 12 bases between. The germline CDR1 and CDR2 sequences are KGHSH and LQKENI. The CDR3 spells CASSPTTLREKLFF. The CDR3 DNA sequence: TGTGCCAGCTCACCAACCACCCTGAGGGAAAAACTGTTTTTT.

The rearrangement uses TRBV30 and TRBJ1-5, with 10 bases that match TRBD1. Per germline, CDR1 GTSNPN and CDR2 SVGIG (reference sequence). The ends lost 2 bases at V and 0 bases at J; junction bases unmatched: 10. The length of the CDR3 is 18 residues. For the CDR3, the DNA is TGTGCCTGGAGTAGGGGACAGGGGCCGGTCGCTAGCAATCAGCCCCAGCATTTT. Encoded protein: CAWSRGQGPVASNQPQHF.

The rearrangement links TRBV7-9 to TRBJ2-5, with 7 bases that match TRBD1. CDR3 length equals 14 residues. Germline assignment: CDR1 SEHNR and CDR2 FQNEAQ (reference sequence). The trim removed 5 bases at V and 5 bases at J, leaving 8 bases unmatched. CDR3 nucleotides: TGTGCCAGCAGCCCGATGACAGGGTTGGAGACCCAGTACTTC. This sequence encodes CASSPMTGLETQYF.

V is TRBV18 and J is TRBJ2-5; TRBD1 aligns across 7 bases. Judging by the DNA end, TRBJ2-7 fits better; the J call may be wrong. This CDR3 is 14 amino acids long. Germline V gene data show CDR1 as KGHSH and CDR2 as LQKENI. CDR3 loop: CASSPRDSIYEQYF. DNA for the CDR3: TGTGCCAGCTCACCGAGGGACAGCATCTACGAGCAGTACTTC.

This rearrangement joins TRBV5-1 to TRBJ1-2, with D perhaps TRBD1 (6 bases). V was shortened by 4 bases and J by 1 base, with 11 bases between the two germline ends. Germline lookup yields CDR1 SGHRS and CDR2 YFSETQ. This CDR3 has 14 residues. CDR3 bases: TGCGCCAGCAGCCCGGCACAGGGTAACTATGGCTACACCTTC. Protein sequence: CASSPAQGNYGYTF.

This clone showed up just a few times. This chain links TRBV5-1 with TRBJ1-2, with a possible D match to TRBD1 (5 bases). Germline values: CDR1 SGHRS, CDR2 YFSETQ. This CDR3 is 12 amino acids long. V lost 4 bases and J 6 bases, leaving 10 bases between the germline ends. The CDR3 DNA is TGCGCCAGCAGCCCGGGAGGGGATGGCTACACCTTC. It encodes CASSPGGDGYTF.

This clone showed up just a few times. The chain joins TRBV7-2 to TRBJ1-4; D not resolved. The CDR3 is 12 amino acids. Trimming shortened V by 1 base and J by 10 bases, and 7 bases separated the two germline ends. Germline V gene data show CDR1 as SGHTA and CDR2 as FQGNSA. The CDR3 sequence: CASSLDKLKLFF. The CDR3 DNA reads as TGTGCCAGCAGCTTAGACAAATTAAAACTGTTTTTT. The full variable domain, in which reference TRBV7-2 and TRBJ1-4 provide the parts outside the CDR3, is GAGVSQSPSNKVTEKGKDVELRCDPISGHTALYWYRQSLGQGLEFLIYFQGNSAPDKSGLPSDRFSAERTGGSVSTLTIQRTQQEDSAVYLCASSLDKLKLFFGSGTQLSVL.